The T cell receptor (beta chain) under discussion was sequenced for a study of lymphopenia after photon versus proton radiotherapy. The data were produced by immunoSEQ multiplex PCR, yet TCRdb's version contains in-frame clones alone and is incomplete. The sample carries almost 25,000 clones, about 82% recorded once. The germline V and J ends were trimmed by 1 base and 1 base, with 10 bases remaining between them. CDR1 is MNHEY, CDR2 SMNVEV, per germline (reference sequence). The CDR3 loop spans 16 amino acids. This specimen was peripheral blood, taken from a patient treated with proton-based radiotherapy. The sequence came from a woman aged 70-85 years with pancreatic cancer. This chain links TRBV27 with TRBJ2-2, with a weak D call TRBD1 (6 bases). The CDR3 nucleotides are TGTGCCAGCAGTTTATACGAGACAGGGAACACCGGGGAGCTGTTTTTT. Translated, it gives CASSLYETGNTGELFF.